This T cell receptor (beta chain) is from a study of blood T cells in healthy people across ages. The study's findings and limits: Both higher diversity and more naive CD4+ cells marked long-lived donors when set against aged donors.

For the second PCR, which ran for about 7 to 11 cycles, a sample-barcoded 5' primer and a J-beta primer mix were used. TCRdb re-called the 5' RACE reads with MiXCR, one entry per CDR3 protein. Among roughly 1 million distinct CDR3 sequences listed, roughly a quarter were seen once. Peripheral blood, roughly 11 milliliters per donor, was collected. No fewer than 7 million PBMCs went into each sample. Worth noting for this clonotype: The target antigen is unknown.

The sample also formed part of further work on T cells of mothers and their children.

The sequence derives from a girl aged 2-15 years in good health. The specimen was blood.

CDR3 sequence: CSVSGGRNSYEQYF. For the CDR3, the DNA is TGCAGCGTTAGTGGCGGGAGAAACTCCTACGAGCAGTACTTC. The V call is TRBV29-1, the J call TRBJ2-1; TRBD2 matches at 7 bases. Gene TRBJ2-7 matches the end of the DNA better, so the J call may be wrong. Looked up from germline, CDR1 is SQVTM and CDR2 is ANQGSEA. The CDR3 sequence is 14 residues long.